This T cell receptor (beta chain) was sequenced during a study of T cells expressing NK-cell markers. TCRdb reprocessed the 5' RACE reads; each CDR3 protein has one entry and no DNA is given. The repertoire shows about 460,000 distinct CDR3 sequences; the top ten hold 1.4%. On this clonotype: Antigen specificity is unknown.

Notes on the study in general: Expanded clones of NKG2C+ T cells had an unclear HCMV specificity. Where several donors were concerned, these clonotypes also led the CD3+CD56-NKG2C+ fraction.

Germline lookup yields CDR1 MNHEY and CDR2 SVGAGI. The CDR3 is made up of 13 amino acids. This TCR came from a woman aged 50 to 60 in good health. Sample: blood T cells: a sorted CD56 or NKG2C T cell subset, CD4+ or CD8+ T cells, or bulk PBMC T cells (not recorded which). The chain combines TRBV6-5 with TRBJ2-7. The CDR3 is CASSWTEIREQYF.